This T cell receptor beta chain was documented in a study of shared clonotypes between healthy human individuals. Across the whole study: Sampling drew on donors who were a couple of women and three men aged 18 to 49. CD4 naive and CD4 memory each took three plates per donor, while CD8 naive took two and CD8 memory one.

The assay was run at deep level. Profiled with immunoSEQ multiplex PCR; TCRdb holds only in-frame clones, not every one. This sample has over 400,000 clones; 90% to 96% occur once, and the top ten carry around 0.067%. The germline V gene has CDR1 PRHDT and CDR2 FYEKMQ (reference sequence). Unmatched junction bases numbered 4, after V lost 6 bases and J lost 2 bases. CDR3 length: 13 residues. Caucasian adults living in Nashville, Tennessee, provided all samples. The chain combines TRBV13 with TRBJ2-7; 7 bases are shared with TRBD1. The specimen was naive CD4+ T cells sorted from blood. Subset noted: CD45RA+ positively selected. The sequence was obtained from a woman aged 25 to 39 in good health. CDR3 sequence: CASRDRRTYEQYF. The CDR3 DNA follows: TGTGCCAGCAGGGACAGGAGGACCTACGAGCAGTACTTC.